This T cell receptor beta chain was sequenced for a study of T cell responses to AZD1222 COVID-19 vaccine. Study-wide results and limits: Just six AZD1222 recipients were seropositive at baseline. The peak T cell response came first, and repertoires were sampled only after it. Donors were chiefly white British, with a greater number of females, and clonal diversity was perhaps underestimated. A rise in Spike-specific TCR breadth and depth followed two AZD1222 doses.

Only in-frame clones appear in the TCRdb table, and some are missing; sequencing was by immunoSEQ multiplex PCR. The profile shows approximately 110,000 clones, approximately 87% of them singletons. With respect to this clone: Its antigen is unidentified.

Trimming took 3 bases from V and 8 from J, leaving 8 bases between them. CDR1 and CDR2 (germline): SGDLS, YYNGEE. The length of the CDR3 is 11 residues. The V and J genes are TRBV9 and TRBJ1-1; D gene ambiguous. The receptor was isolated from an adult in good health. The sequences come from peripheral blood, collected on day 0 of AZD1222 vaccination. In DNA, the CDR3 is TGTGCCAGCAGCGCCGGACCCGAAGCTTTCTTT. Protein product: CASSAGPEAFF.